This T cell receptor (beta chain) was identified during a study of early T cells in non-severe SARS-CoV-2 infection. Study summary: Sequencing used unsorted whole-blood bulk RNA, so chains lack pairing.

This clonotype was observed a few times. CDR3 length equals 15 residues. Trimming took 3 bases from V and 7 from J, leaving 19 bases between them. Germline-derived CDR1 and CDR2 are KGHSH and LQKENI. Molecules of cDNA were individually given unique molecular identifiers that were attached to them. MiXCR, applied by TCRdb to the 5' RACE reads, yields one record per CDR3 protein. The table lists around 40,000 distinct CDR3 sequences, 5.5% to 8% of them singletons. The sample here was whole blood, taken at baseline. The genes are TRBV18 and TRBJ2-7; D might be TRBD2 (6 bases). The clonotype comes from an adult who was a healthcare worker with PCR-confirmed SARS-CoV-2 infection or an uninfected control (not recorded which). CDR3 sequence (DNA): TGTGCCAGCTCACCCCAGCCCCAGGGACTGGGAGAGCAGTACTTC. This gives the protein CASSPQPQGLGEQYF.